One and the same sample provided the 14 T cell receptor beta chains below, sequenced in a study of T-cell reconstitution after alpha-beta-depleted transplantation in children. Preparation of the TCRbeta library used unique molecular identifiers. TCRdb ran MiXCR on the PCR reads and lists one entry per CDR3 protein. The sample shows about 210,000 distinct CDR3 sequences, about 15% of them seen only once. Sequencing was performed on PBMCs, mostly from graft donor cells, taken 360 days after TCRalphabeta/CD19-depleted stem cell transplant. These receptors came from a male patient between 2 and 15 years old who had a stem cell transplant for acute lymphoblastic leukemia, so the T cells may come from the graft donor.

The chain carries TRBV20-1 and TRBJ2-3; 9 nucleotides agree with TRBD2. The V gene's germline CDR1 is DFQATT and CDR2 SNEGSKA (reference sequence). The CDR3 covers 16 residues. Losses at the gene ends were 0 bases for V and 5 bases for J; bases not matched to a gene: 9. CDR3 nucleotides: TGCAGTGCTAGAGATCCATGGGCTAGCGGGAAAGATACGCAGTATTTT. Its protein product is CSARDPWASGKDTQYF.

The rearrangement joins TRBV29-1 to TRBJ2-7; 7 positions agree with TRBD1. Germline loops: CDR1 SQVTM, CDR2 ANQGSEA. J was trimmed by 4 bases and V by 2 bases; bases with no gene match: 11. The CDR3 loop spans 15 amino acids. This CDR3 reads CSVESTTGSKYEQYF. CDR3 DNA: TGCAGCGTTGAATCAACGACAGGGTCTAAGTACGAGCAGTACTTC.

This clonotype turned up a few times. The rearrangement links TRBV3-1 to TRBJ2-7; 9 bases agree with TRBD1. Germline loops: CDR1 LGHDT, CDR2 YNNKEL (reference sequence). The ends lost 4 bases at V and 5 bases at J; junction bases unmatched: 9. The CDR3 runs 15 residues. CDR3 residues: CASSLFGTGGDEQYF. The CDR3 bases are TGTGCCAGCAGCCTTTTTGGCACAGGGGGCGACGAGCAGTACTTC.

V usage is TRBV12-3 or TRBV12-4 and J usage is TRBJ1-2, with D tentatively TRBD1 (5 bases). Trimming pared 1 base from V and 1 base from J, leaving 10 bases between. The CDR3 is 15 amino acids. The CDR3 DNA is TGTGCCAGCAGTTTAGTTTTGACAGTTAACTATGGCTACACCTTC. Amino acid sequence: CASSLVLTVNYGYTF.

This clonotype was seen a few times. The J gene is TRBJ2-3, the V gene TRBV6-2 or TRBV6-3; D call uncertain. The CDR3 runs to 13 residues. Trimming took 8 bases from V and 3 from J, leaving 12 bases between them. CDR1 and CDR2 (germline): MNHEY, SVGEGT. The chain's CDR3 is CASLSLGTDTQYF. In DNA, the CDR3 is TGTGCCAGCCTGAGCCTGGGGACAGATACGCAGTATTTT.

This sequence joins TRBV6-5 and TRBJ2-5, with D perhaps TRBD1 (5 bases). The V gene lost 4 bases and the J gene lost 3 bases, with 9 bases spanning the gap. CDR3 size: 13 residues. The germline V gene has CDR1 MNHEY and CDR2 SVGAGI. For the CDR3, the DNA is TGTGCCAGCAGTTGGGGCAGGGAAGAGACCCAGTACTTC. It is translated as CASSWGREETQYF.

CDR3 loop: CASSGRGQDGYTF. The CDR3 DNA sequence: TGCGCCAGCTCAGGCAGGGGGCAGGATGGCTACACCTTC. This rearrangement joins TRBV10-2 to TRBJ1-2, with 8 bases lining up with TRBD1. The CDR3 spans 13 residues. Trimming took 8 bases from V and 6 from J; bases not matched to a gene: 8. Germline values: CDR1 WSHSY, CDR2 SAAADI.

The chain recombines TRBV12-3 or TRBV12-4 with TRBJ2-1; perhaps TRBD1 as D (6 bases). Trimming shortened V by 3 bases and J by 6 bases, and 12 bases separated the two germline ends. This CDR3 has 14 amino acids. The CDR3 is CASSFAGASNEQFF. In DNA, the CDR3 is TGTGCCAGCAGTTTTGCAGGGGCCAGCAATGAGCAGTTCTTC.

This clonotype was counted only a few times. V and J are TRBV5-1 and TRBJ2-7, with 8 bases identical to TRBD2. This CDR3 spans 17 amino acids. Germline V CDR1 and CDR2: SGHRS, YFSETQ. V dropped 4 bases and J dropped 2; count of bases not matched to a gene: 14. The CDR3 bases are TGCGCCAGCAGCAAACGGCCAAGCGGGGGCCAGACCTACGAGCAGTACTTC. This sequence encodes CASSKRPSGGQTYEQYF.

This clonotype was observed a handful of times. The J gene is TRBJ2-5, the V gene TRBV6-2 or TRBV6-3; D is undetermined. The V end lost 2 bases, the J end lost 2 bases, and 6 bases lay between the germline ends. The CDR3 consists of 13 residues. CDR1 and CDR2 (germline): MNHEY, SVGEGT. The CDR3 is CASSYLLQETQYF. In DNA form, the CDR3 reads TGTGCCAGCAGTTACCTTTTACAAGAGACCCAGTACTTC.

This clonotype showed up just a few times. V and J are TRBV20-1 and TRBJ2-4; 7 nucleotides match TRBD2. Trimming cost V 6 bases and J 0 bases; bases outside gene matches: 8. The V gene's germline CDR1 is DFQATT and CDR2 SNEGSKA (reference sequence). The CDR3 extends over 15 amino acids. The CDR3 loop is CSAKGLPLAKNIQYF. The CDR3 DNA follows: TGCAGTGCAAAGGGACTACCCTTAGCCAAAAACATTCAGTACTTC.

The chain joins TRBV5-1 to TRBJ1-1; 7 nucleotides agree with TRBD1. After removal of 3 bases from V and 1 base from J, the junction contained 9 bases not matched to a gene. The germline V gene encodes CDR1 SGHRS and CDR2 YFSETQ. This CDR3 region has 16 residues. The CDR3 nucleotides read TGCGCCAGCAGCTCTAGTGGCAGGGGGTCGAACACTGAAGCTTTCTTT. As protein: CASSSSGRGSNTEAFF.

V usage is TRBV7-8 and J usage is TRBJ1-4; no clear D. CDR1 SGHVS and CDR2 FQNEAQ come from the germline V gene. The CDR3 length is 15 residues. V was cut by 1 base and J by 6 bases, with 12 bases left in between. The CDR3 coding sequence is TGTGCCAGCAGCTTAGTGCCGGTCCAGGATGAAAAACTGTTTTTT. Residues: CASSLVPVQDEKLFF.

This clonotype was recorded a few times. The chain carries TRBV10-2 and TRBJ1-3; tentatively, D is TRBD1 (5 bases). Germline CDR1 reads WSHSY; CDR2 reads SAAADI. The CDR3 sequence is 11 residues long. The V and J ends lost 7 bases and 8 bases respectively, with 9 bases between them. The CDR3 DNA follows: TGCGCCAGCATTCAAGGGGACACCATATATTTT. Amino acid sequence: CASIQGDTIYF.